A selection of T cell receptor beta chains follows, all from one sample in a study of PD-L1 blockade in urothelial cancer. The data were produced by immunoSEQ multiplex PCR, yet TCRdb's version contains in-frame clones alone and is incomplete. The sample consists of 70,000 to 95,000 clones, over 80% of them appearing once. The sample in question was PBMCs, obtained around atezolizumab (anti-PD-L1) treatment. Receptors were obtained from a man aged 60 to 75 with urothelial cancer. CDR3s include the opening cysteine and the closing phenylalanine or tryptophan. A D gene is named only where the DNA matches it firmly. A clone size is listed for some rows: how often the clone was seen (once, few, many), or a class if it is expanded.

j_call clone_size d_call v_call cdr3_nt cdr3_aa
TRBJ2-7 - - TRBV10-3 TGTGCCATCAGTGTAGCGCAAAGCTCCTACGAGCAGTACTTC CAISVAQSSYEQYF
TRBJ1-3 - - TRBV2 TGTGCCAGCAGTGAAGGGGGAGTTGGAAACACCATATATTTT CASSEGGVGNTIYF
TRBJ2-5 - - TRBV11-2 TGTGCCAGCAGCCCGAGGGCGTCCGAGACCCAGTACTTC CASSPRASETQYF
TRBJ2-1 - TRBD2 TRBV4-2 TGTGCCAGCAGCCATACGACTAGCGGGGGGAATGAGCAGTTCTTC CASSHTTSGGNEQFF
TRBJ2-1 - - TRBV28 TGTGCCAGCAGTTTATTACGGGGTGAGCAGTTCTTC CASSLLRGEQFF
TRBJ1-5 few - TRBV10-3 TGTGCCATCAGTGAGATGGCAACAGCTGGGAATCAGCCCCAGCATTTT CAISEMATAGNQPQHF
TRBJ2-7 - TRBD2 TRBV9 TGTGCCAGCAGCTCATCGACTAGCGGGATCTACGAGCAGTACTTC CASSSSTSGIYEQYF
TRBJ2-5 few TRBD1 TRBV7-2 TGTGCCAGCAGCTTGGACAGGGGAAGAGGGACCCAGTACTTC CASSLDRGRGTQYF
TRBJ2-7 - - TRBV2 TGTGCCAGCAGTCCAAACCCGGAGGGAGTAACCTACGAGCAGTACTTC CASSPNPEGVTYEQYF
TRBJ1-2 - TRBD1 TRBV27 TGTGCCAGCAGCACAGGGGGGGTAGGTGGCTACACCTTC CASSTGGVGGYTF
TRBJ2-3 - TRBD1 TRBV7-2 TGTGCCAGCAGCGACGGGACAGCCACAGATACGCAGTATTTT CASSDGTATDTQYF
TRBJ2-1 - - TRBV6-5 TGTGCCAGCAGTCTACGGACAGGGAGGGATGAGCAGTTCTTC CASSLRTGRDEQFF
TRBJ2-5 - - TRBV4-2 TGTGCCAGCAGCCAAGTAGGGGCACAAGAGACCCAGTACTTC CASSQVGAQETQYF
TRBJ2-1 - TRBD2 TRBV7-9 TGTGCCAGCAAACCTATAGCGGGACCACACTACAATGAGCAGTTCTTC CASKPIAGPHYNEQFF
TRBJ1-2 - TRBD1 TRBV27 TGTGCCAGCAGTTTGGGGGGACAGGGTGGCGGCTACACCTTC CASSLGGQGGGYTF
TRBJ2-3 - TRBD2 TRBV11-2 TGTGCCCTCGGGACTAGCCTTACAGATACGCAGTATTTT CALGTSLTDTQYF
TRBJ2-1 once - TRBV5-8 TGTGCCAGCAGTAGGGGACTGACTTCCTACAATGAGCAGTTCTTC CASSRGLTSYNEQFF
TRBJ1-1 - - TRBV7-2 TGTGCCAGCAGCCCACCCCGACAGGCCACTGAAGCTTTCTTT CASSPPRQATEAFF
TRBJ2-1 - TRBD2 TRBV2 TGTGCCAGCAAAGGGACTAGCGGGAGTGGTGAGCAGTTCTTC CASKGTSGSGEQFF
TRBJ1-1 - - TRBV5-4 TGTGCCAGCAGCCCGATGACAGGAATTTACACTGAAGCTTTCTTT CASSPMTGIYTEAFF
TRBJ2-1 - TRBD2 TRBV28 TGTGCCAGCACTCCGGTGGGACTAGCGGGAGAGGATGAGCAGTTCTTC CASTPVGLAGEDEQFF
TRBJ2-7 - TRBD1 TRBV19 TGTGCCAGTAGTATAGTTCGGACAGGGGACCTCAACTTC CASSIVRTGDLNF
TRBJ2-3 - - TRBV5-6 TGTGCCAGCAGCTCGATAGAGGGCACAGATACGCAGTATTTT CASSSIEGTDTQYF
TRBJ2-3 - TRBD2 TRBV19 TGTGCCAGTAGTATAGCGGGGGGAGGTTCAGATACGCAGTATTTT CASSIAGGGSDTQYF
TRBJ1-4 once TRBD1 TRBV6-5 TGTGCCAGCAGCCAAGGGGGCCGAACTAATGAAAAACTGTTTTTT CASSQGGRTNEKLFF
TRBJ1-2 - TRBD1 TRBV5-5 TGTGCCAGCAGCCCACCAATCGGACAGGGGGTTTATGGCTACACCTTC CASSPPIGQGVYGYTF
TRBJ2-7 - - TRBV20-1 TGCAGTGCTAGGCTCTCCTACGAGCAGTACTTC CSARLSYEQYF
TRBJ2-1 - TRBD1 TRBV6-1 TGTGCCAGCAGCATCGACAGGGGAGCGAACAATGAGCAGTTCTTC CASSIDRGANNEQFF
TRBJ2-3 - - TRBV6-1 TGTGCCAGCAGCGGTAGCGGTTCACGCACAGATACGCAGTATTTT CASSGSGSRTDTQYF
TRBJ1-3 - TRBD1 TRBV5-1 TGCGCCAGCAGCTCGTATGGGGGGACAGGGAACACCATATATTTT CASSSYGGTGNTIYF
TRBJ2-3 - - TRBV19 TGTGCCAGTAGTATAGGACCACTAAACACAGATACGCAGTATTTT CASSIGPLNTDTQYF
TRBJ2-3 - TRBD2 TRBV6-5 TGTGCCAGCAGTTACTCGGTAGCGGGATGGAGAGATACGCAGTATTTT CASSYSVAGWRDTQYF
TRBJ1-1 - - TRBV19 TGTGCCAGTAGTATTTCGAGGAACACTGAAGCTTTCTTT CASSISRNTEAFF
TRBJ1-1 once - TRBV7-8 TGTGCCAGCAGCGAGAATAAACAGGGCCGGAACACTGAAGCTTTCTTT CASSENKQGRNTEAFF
TRBJ2-6 - TRBD1 TRBV4-3 TGCGCCAGCAGCCAAGCCACAGGGGGCGCTGGAGGGGCCAACGTCCTGACTTTC CASSQATGGAGGANVLTF
TRBJ1-4 - TRBD1 TRBV5-1 TGCGCCAGCAGCTTGACCCCGACAGGGACTAATGAAAAACTGTTTTTT CASSLTPTGTNEKLFF
TRBJ2-5 - - TRBV2 TGTGCCAGCGGCTGGACAGCCACGACGGAGACCCAGTACTTC CASGWTATTETQYF
TRBJ1-1 - - TRBV9 TGTGCCAGCAGCGTAGGCTATAGGGGAGGTACTGAAGCTTTCTTT CASSVGYRGGTEAFF
TRBJ2-7 - TRBD1 TRBV27 TGTGCCAGCAGTTTACTCAGTACGACAGGGGGCCGCGAGCAGTACTTC CASSLLSTTGGREQYF
TRBJ2-2 - - TRBV5-4 TGTGCCAGCAGCTTGGTGGGGGGATCGAACACCGGGGAGCTGTTTTTT CASSLVGGSNTGELFF
TRBJ2-7 - - TRBV19 TGTGCCAGTAGTCAGATAGAACAGGGTACCTACGAGCAGTACTTC CASSQIEQGTYEQYF
TRBJ1-5 - - TRBV5-1 TGCGCCAGCGGGGGGGGGACGGAGAATAGCAATCAGCCCCAGCATTTT CASGGGTENSNQPQHF
TRBJ2-7 - TRBD1 TRBV11-2 TGTGCCAGCAGCTTAGCGTCGGCAGGGGGCTTTCTTGAGCAGTACTTC CASSLASAGGFLEQYF
TRBJ2-1 - - TRBV7-8 TGTGCCAGCAGCTCCGCCCGACAGATATCTTACAATGAGCAGTTCTTC CASSSARQISYNEQFF
TRBJ1-2 once - TRBV5-8 TGTGCCAGTAGCCTTGAGAACTATGGCTACACCTTC CASSLENYGYTF
TRBJ2-7 - TRBD1 TRBV27 TGTGCCAGCAGTTCACATCGGGACAGCTACGAGCAGTACTTC CASSSHRDSYEQYF
TRBJ1-4 - TRBD1 TRBV5-1 TGCGCCAGCAGCTTGGTTGCAGGGGGAGGCGAAAAACTGTTTTTT CASSLVAGGGEKLFF
TRBJ2-1 once TRBD2 TRBV11-2 TGTGCCAGCAGCTTAAAACTAGCGGGAGACAATGAGCAGTTCTTC CASSLKLAGDNEQFF
TRBJ2-3 - TRBD2 TRBV23-1 TGCGCCAGCAGTCAAACCCCCGGACTAGCGATTCGTGCTTCTGGAGATACGCAGTATTTT CASSQTPGLAIRASGDTQYF
TRBJ1-1 once - TRBV4-1 TGCGCCAGCAGCCAACAGGCAAGGGGCCGAGTTTACACTGAAGCTTTCTTT CASSQQARGRVYTEAFF
TRBJ1-1 - - TRBV18 TGTGCCAGCTCCACCTCCTCGGGGAAACTCAAAGCTTTCTTT CASSTSSGKLKAFF
TRBJ1-5 - - TRBV28 TGTGCCAGCAGACGTACTTTTAGCAATCAGCCCCAGCATTTT CASRRTFSNQPQHF
TRBJ2-7 - TRBD2 TRBV27 TGTGCCAGCAGCCGAATACTAGCGGGAGGGCCGGATGAGCAGTACTTC CASSRILAGGPDEQYF
TRBJ2-3 - TRBD1 TRBV7-9 TGTGCCAGCAGCTTTAGCCGGGACAGGGGAACAGATACGCAGTATTTT CASSFSRDRGTDTQYF
TRBJ2-5 - TRBD1 TRBV19 TGTGCCAGTAGTGGGCAGCAGGGGGCATCAGAGACCCAGTACTTC CASSGQQGASETQYF